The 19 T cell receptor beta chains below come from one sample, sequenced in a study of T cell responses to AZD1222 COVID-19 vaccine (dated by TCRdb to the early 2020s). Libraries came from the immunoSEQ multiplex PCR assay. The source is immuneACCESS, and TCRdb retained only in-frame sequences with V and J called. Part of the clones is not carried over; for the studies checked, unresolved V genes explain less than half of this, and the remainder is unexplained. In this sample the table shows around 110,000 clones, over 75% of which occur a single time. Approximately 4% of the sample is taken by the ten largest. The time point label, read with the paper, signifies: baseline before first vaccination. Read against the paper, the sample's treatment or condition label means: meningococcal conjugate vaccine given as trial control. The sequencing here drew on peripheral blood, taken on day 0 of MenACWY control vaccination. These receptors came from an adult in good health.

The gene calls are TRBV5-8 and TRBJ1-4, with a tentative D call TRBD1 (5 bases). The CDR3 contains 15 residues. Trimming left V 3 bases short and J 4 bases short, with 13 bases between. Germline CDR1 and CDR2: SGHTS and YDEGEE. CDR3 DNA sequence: TGTGCCAGCAGCTCCCGGGGCGGTCGTAATGAAAAACTGTTTTTT. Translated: CASSSRGGRNEKLFF.

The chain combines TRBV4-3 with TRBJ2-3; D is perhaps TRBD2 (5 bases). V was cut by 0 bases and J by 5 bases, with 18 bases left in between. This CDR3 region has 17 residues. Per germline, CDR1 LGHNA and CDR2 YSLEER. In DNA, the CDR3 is TGCGCCAGCAGCCAAGATGTGGCTAGCCAACGGGGAGATACGCAGTATTTT. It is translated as CASSQDVASQRGDTQYF.

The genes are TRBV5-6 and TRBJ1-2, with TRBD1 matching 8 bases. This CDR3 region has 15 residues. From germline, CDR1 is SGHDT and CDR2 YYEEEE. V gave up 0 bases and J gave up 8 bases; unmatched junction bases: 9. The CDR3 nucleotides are TGTGCCAGCAGCTTGGCTCGTACAGGGGGTGACGGCTACACCTTC. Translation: CASSLARTGGDGYTF.

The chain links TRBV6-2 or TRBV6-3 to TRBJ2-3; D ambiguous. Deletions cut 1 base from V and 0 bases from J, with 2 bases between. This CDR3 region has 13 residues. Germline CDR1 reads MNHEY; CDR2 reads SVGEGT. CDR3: CASSYWSTDTQYF. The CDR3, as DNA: TGTGCCAGCAGTTACTGGAGCACAGATACGCAGTATTTT.

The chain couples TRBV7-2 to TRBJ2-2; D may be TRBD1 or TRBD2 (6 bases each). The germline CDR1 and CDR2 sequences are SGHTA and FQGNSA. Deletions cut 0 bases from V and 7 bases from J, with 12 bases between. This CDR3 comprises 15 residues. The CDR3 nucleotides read TGTGCCAGCAGCTTAGCCTCGGGGGCTGTCGGGGAGCTGTTTTTT. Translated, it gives CASSLASGAVGELFF.

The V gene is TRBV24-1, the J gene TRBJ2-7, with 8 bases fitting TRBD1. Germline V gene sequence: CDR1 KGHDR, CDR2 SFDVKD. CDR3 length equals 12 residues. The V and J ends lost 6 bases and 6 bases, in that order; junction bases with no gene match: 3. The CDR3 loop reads CATSSGGLEQYF. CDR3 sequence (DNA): TGTGCCACCAGTTCAGGGGGCCTCGAGCAGTACTTC.

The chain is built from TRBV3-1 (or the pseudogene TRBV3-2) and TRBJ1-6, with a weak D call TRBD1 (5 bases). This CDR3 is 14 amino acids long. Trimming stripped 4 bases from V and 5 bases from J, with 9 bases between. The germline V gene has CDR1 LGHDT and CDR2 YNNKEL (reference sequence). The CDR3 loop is CASSPGRNNSPLHF. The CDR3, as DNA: TGTGCCAGCAGCCCGGGACGGAATAATTCACCCCTCCACTTT.

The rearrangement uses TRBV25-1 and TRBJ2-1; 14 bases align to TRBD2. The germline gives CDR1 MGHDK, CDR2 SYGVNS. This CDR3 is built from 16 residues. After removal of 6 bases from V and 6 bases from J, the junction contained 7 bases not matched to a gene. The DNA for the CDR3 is TGTGCCAGCAGGCCCCCCGGGACTAGCGGGGGCAATGAGCAGTTCTTC. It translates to CASRPPGTSGGNEQFF.

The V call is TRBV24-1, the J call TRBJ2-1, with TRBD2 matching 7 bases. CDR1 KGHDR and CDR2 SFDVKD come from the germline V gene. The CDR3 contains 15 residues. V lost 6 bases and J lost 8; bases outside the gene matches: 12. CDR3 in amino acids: CATSSPGTTTDEQFF. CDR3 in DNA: TGTGCCACCAGTAGCCCCGGGACTACTACCGATGAGCAGTTCTTC.

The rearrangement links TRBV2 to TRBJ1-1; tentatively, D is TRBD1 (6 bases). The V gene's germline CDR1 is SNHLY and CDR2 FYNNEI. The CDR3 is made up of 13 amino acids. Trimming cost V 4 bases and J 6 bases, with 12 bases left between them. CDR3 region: CASSGLQGSEAFF. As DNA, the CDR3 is TGTGCCAGCAGTGGGCTACAGGGATCTGAAGCTTTCTTT.

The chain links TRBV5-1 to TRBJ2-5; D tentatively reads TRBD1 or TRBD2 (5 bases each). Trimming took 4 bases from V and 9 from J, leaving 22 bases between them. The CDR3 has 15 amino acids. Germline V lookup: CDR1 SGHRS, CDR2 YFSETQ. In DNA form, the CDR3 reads TGCGCCAGCAGCCAGGAAACTAGTACAAGCAGGGCCCAGTACTTC. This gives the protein CASSQETSTSRAQYF.

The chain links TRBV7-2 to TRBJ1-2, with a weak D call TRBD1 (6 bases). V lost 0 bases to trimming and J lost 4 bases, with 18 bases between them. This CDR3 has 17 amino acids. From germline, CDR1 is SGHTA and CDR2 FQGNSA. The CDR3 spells CASSLAGRARGAYGYTF. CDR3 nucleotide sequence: TGTGCCAGCAGCTTAGCGGGTAGGGCCAGGGGAGCCTATGGCTACACCTTC. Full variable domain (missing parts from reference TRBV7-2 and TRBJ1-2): GAGVSQSPSNKVTEKGKDVELRCDPISGHTALYWYRQSLGQGLEFLIYFQGNSAPDKSGLPSDRFSAERTGGSVSTLTIQRTQQEDSAVYLCASSLAGRARGAYGYTFGSGTRLTVV.

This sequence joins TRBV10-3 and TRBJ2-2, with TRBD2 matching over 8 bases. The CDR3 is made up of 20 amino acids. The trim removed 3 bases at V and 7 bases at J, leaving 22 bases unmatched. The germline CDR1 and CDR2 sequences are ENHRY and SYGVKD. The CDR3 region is CAISEFQRTSGLGSIGELFF. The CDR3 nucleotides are TGTGCCATCAGTGAATTCCAGCGCACGTCGGGACTAGGATCAATCGGGGAGCTGTTTTTT.

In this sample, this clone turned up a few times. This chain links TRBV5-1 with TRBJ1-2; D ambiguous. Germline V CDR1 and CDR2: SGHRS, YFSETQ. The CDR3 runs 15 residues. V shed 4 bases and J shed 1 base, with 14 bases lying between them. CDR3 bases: TGCGCCAGCAGCCCTCGCCCCGGAATTAACTATGGCTACACCTTC. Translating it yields CASSPRPGINYGYTF. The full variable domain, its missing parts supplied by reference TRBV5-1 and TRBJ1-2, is KAGVTQTPRYLIKTRGQQVTLSCSPISGHRSVSWYQQTPGQGLQFLFEYFSETQRNKGNFPGRFSGRQFSNSRSEMNVSTLELGDSALYLCASSPRPGINYGYTFGSGTRLTVV.

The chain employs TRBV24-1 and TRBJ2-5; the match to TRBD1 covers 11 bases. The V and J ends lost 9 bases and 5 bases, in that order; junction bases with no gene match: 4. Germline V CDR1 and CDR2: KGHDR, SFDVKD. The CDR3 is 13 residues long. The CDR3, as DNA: TGTGCCACCGGGACAGGGGGAAAGGAGACCCAGTACTTC. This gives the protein CATGTGGKETQYF.

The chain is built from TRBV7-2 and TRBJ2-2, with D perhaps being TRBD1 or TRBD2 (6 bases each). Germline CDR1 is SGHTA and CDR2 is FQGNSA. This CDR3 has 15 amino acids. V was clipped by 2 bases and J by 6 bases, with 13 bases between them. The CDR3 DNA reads TGTGCCAGCAGCTTATATCCGGGGGCAGCCGGGGAGCTGTTTTTT. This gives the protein CASSLYPGAAGELFF.

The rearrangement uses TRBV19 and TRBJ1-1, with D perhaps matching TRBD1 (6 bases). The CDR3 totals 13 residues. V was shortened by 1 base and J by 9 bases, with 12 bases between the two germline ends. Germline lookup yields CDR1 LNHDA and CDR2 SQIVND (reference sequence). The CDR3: CASSIGGGAKAFF. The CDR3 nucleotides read TGTGCCAGTAGTATAGGTGGGGGGGCCAAAGCTTTCTTT.

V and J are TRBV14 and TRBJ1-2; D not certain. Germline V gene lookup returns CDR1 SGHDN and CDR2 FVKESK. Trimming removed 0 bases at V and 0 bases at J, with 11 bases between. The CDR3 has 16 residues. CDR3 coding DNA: TGTGCCAGCAGCCAAGATAGGACTGCACCTAACTATGGCTACACCTTC. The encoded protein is CASSQDRTAPNYGYTF.

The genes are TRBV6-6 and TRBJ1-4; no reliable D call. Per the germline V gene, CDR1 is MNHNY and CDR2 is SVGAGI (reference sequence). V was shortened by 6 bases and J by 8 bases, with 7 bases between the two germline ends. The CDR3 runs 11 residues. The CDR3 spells CASRGGEKLFF. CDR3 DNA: TGTGCCAGCAGGGGAGGGGAAAAACTGTTTTTT.